This T cell receptor beta chain came from a study of blood T cell repertoires in COVID-19. The length of the CDR3 is 15 residues. Germline lookup yields CDR1 SEHNR and CDR2 FQNEAQ (reference sequence). With 3 bases clipped from V and 3 bases from J, the junction kept 4 bases outside the gene matches. Individuals drawn from about two dozen US areas were roughly 18 to 95 years old. Participants' own reports of clinical history determined their cohort assignment. The data were produced by immunoSEQ multiplex PCR, yet TCRdb's version contains in-frame clones alone and is incomplete. This sample has approximately 390,000 clones; approximately 91% occur once, and the top ten carry 2% to 2.5%.

The sequencing input was PBMCs or T cells enriched from blood (not recorded which). This clonotype originated in a middle-aged woman with acute COVID-19. The rearrangement uses TRBV7-9 and TRBJ1-4, with 7 bases aligning to TRBD1. The CDR3 protein is CASSFTGVSNEKLFF. The CDR3 DNA sequence: TGTGCCAGCAGCTTCACAGGGGTCTCTAATGAAAAACTGTTTTTT.